This T cell receptor (beta chain) was identified during a study of blood T cell repertoires in COVID-19. In the source study's methods: By means of reference gene primer amplification, nucleated cell counts were estimated. Produced via immunoSEQ multiplex PCR; TCRdb's table is partial and in-frame only. V, J and clone size are taken as reported in that table, and D and trimming were inferred from the DNA itself. The table includes 300,000 to 350,000 clones, more than 85% detected once. The CDR3 sequence is 12 residues long. With 3 bases clipped from V and 16 bases from J, the junction kept 6 bases outside the gene matches. Germline lookup yields CDR1 SGHNT and CDR2 YYREEE (reference sequence).

The specimen was PBMCs or T cells enriched from blood (not recorded which). The rearrangement links TRBV5-4 to TRBJ1-6; TRBD1 agrees at 8 bases. This sequence was found in a woman in her 30s who had been exposed to COVID-19. The CDR3 nucleotides read TGTGCCAGCAGCTCCTTGGGGACAGGACTCCACTTT. Its translation: CASSSLGTGLHF.